This T cell receptor beta chain was obtained from a study of blood T cell repertoires in COVID-19 (dated by TCRdb to 2018 to 2021). Turning to the overall study: Collaborator samples came from the United States, Italy and Spain and covered acute and convalescent phases of COVID-19. Nearly every sample came with metadata listing a de-identified subject ID, COVID-19 status, age in years and sex. Subjects who had been exposed to COVID-19, were actively infected with it, or had recovered from it provided the deeply sampled blood TCRbeta repertoires that made up the dataset. The repertoires were released in a freely available public database intended as a resource for research on the immune response to SARS-CoV-2. Where available, HLA class I and class II types were taken from metadata supplied by the sample provider and were not determined by assay-based typing. The prospective study material was composed of cDNA or gDNA derived from T cells, B-cell-depleted T cells, or PBMCs. Samples came from the ongoing ImmuneRACE study (first 160 participants) plus 1,254 subjects from 6 global collaborators.

Via the germline V gene (reference sequence), CDR1 is LNHDA and CDR2 SQIVND. V ends up 6 bases short and J 4 bases short, with an unmatched junction base count of 1. Including the terminal cysteine and phenylalanine, the CDR3 comprises 12 residues. Left in the record is the CDR3 DNA by itself, 36 bases read in frame from the first base. TCRbeta CDR3 regions were amplified from genomic DNA by means of the immunoSEQ Assay, a bias-controlled multiplex PCR. Under the source paper's analysis protocol: The number of nucleated cells in each sample was estimated from the amplification of reference gene primers within the assay. Sequence reads were collapsed and filtered to measure the absolute abundance of every unique TCRbeta CDR3 rearrangement. For each sample, productive Simpson clonality was calculated as the square root of Simpson's diversity index over productive rearrangements. TCRdb's version of the immuneACCESS table is confined to in-frame rearrangements and falls short of the full clone set. An unresolved V gene accounts for under half of the shortfall where checked; the remainder is of unknown origin. Clone size and the V and J calls come from that table; the DNA yielded D and trimming. For this sample there are approximately 350,000 clones; about 90% appear just once. Around 3% of the sample is in the top ten clones.

As concerns this clone: Its cognate antigen has yet to be identified. Base qualities are not provided; no much larger clone lies one nucleotide away. The sample has other DNA sequences that encode this CDR3 too.

Results and caveats for the whole study, not just this receptor: Clinical and demographic metadata were provided uncurated, with the amount varying by source and participant.

Participants in the prospective study were enrolled through a virtual design, were aged roughly 18 to 90 years, and lived in fewer than 30 United States geographic areas. Cohort assignment in the prospective study relied on participant-reported clinical history from a screening survey and a study questionnaire. For ImmuneRACE Cohort 3, a participant was defined as recovered based on two consecutive negative NP/OP PCR tests, clearance by a healthcare professional, or resolution of symptoms. Mobile phlebotomists in the prospective study collected whole blood, serum and a nasopharyngeal or oropharyngeal swab from every participant. Participants in the prospective study had the option to provide additional blood draws and questionnaires over a roughly 2-month period. Blood samples from the prospective study were shipped frozen or at room temperature prior to DNA extraction.

This receptor was identified in a young woman who had recovered from COVID-19. Sequencing was done on a sample of PBMCs or T cells enriched from blood (not recorded which). In this chain, TRBV19 is recombined with TRBJ1-1; 8 junctional bases match TRBD1. The sequence in DNA is TGTGCCAGTAGAGACAGGGGCACTGAAGCTTTCTTT. Its protein product is CASRDRGTEAFF.